One and the same sample provided the 14 T cell receptor beta chains below, sequenced in a study of OX40 agonist ivuxolimab in advanced cancers. TCRdb keeps only in-frame clones here, not all; method: immunoSEQ multiplex PCR. The data hold roughly 40,000 clones, with more than 70% observed a single time. Material: CD4+ or CD8+ T cells sorted from blood, obtained in a trial of the OX40 agonist ivuxolimab. The receptor source for this set is an adult with an advanced solid tumor such as melanoma, head and neck, liver or kidney cancer.

The table lists this clone with a count of one. J is TRBJ2-7 and V is TRBV2; D might be TRBD2 (6 bases). The V gene's germline CDR1 is SNHLY and CDR2 FYNNEI. CDR3 size: 15 residues. The ends were cut back, 7 bases at V and 0 bases at J, with 16 bases in the middle. The CDR3 DNA follows: TGTGCCAGCACGGTCTTCCCTAGCGACTCCTACGAGCAGTACTTC. As protein: CASTVFPSDSYEQYF.

The rearrangement joins TRBV9 to TRBJ2-7; D assignment may be TRBD1 or TRBD2 (5 bases each). Germline V gene lookup returns CDR1 SGDLS and CDR2 YYNGEE. The CDR3 totals 12 residues. Trimming removed 7 bases at V and 1 base at J, with 9 bases between. CDR3 loop: CASGTLSYEQYF. The CDR3 DNA reads TGTGCCAGCGGGACCCTATCCTACGAGCAGTACTTC.

V and J are TRBV5-8 and TRBJ2-1, with D possibly TRBD2 on 6 matching bases. The CDR3 totals 14 residues. V lost 6 bases and J 3 bases, leaving 13 bases between the germline ends. Germline lookup yields CDR1 SGHTS and CDR2 YDEGEE. CDR3 sequence: CASNRGVLYNEQFF. The DNA of the CDR3 is TGTGCCAGCAACCGCGGGGTTCTCTACAATGAGCAGTTCTTC.

The chain has TRBV19 and TRBJ2-1; the match to TRBD2 covers 12 bases. Per germline, CDR1 LNHDA and CDR2 SQIVND (reference sequence). The CDR3 covers 16 residues. V was clipped by 2 bases and J by 7 bases; unmatched bases: 6. CDR3 in amino acids: CASSIMTSGRGNEQFF. The CDR3 DNA is TGTGCCAGTAGTATAATGACTAGCGGGAGAGGGAATGAGCAGTTCTTC.

CDR3 in DNA: TGTGCCAGCAGTTTGGCTAGCGGGCCGAGCCCGAACACCGGGGAGCTGTTTTTT. Translation: CASSLASGPSPNTGELFF. V and J are TRBV28 and TRBJ2-2, with TRBD2 matching over 8 bases. This CDR3 spans 18 amino acids. Germline V gene sequence: CDR1 MDHEN, CDR2 SYDVKM. J gave up 0 bases and V 3 bases, and 9 bases lay outside the gene matches.

V and J are TRBV11-2 and TRBJ1-1; no firm D call. The germline V gene encodes CDR1 SGHAT and CDR2 FQNNGV. Trimming cost V 0 bases and J 2 bases, with 13 bases left between them. CDR3 length equals 16 residues. DNA for the CDR3: TGTGCCAGCAGCTTAGATCAACTTAGCCCAAACACTGAAGCTTTCTTT. As protein: CASSLDQLSPNTEAFF.

The CDR3: CASSSPVRERGSEAFF. The CDR3 coding sequence is TGTGCCAGCAGTTCTCCGGTCAGGGAAAGGGGCTCTGAAGCTTTCTTT. J is TRBJ1-1 and V is TRBV6-5; weak D call: TRBD1 (5 bases). The CDR3 consists of 16 residues. Germline CDR1 is MNHEY and CDR2 is SVGAGI. V dropped 4 bases and J dropped 6 bases, with 21 bases sitting between them.

This chain links TRBV7-6 with TRBJ1-2, with a tentative D call TRBD1 (5 bases). The CDR3 spans 15 residues. Deletions cut 2 bases from V and 5 bases from J, with 15 bases between. Germline CDR1 reads SGHVS; CDR2 reads FNYEAQ. CDR3 DNA: TGTGCCAGCAGCTTAAATGCGGGGGTCGGATATGGCTACACCTTC. Residues: CASSLNAGVGYGYTF.

The rearrangement joins TRBV11-2 to TRBJ1-1; 9 positions agree with TRBD1. Germline trimming cut 1 base from V and 6 bases from J; bases unmatched to any gene: 9. This CDR3 is built from 16 residues. The V gene's germline CDR1 is SGHAT and CDR2 FQNNGV. The CDR3 loop reads CASSLGPGTGFAEAFF. The CDR3 bases are TGTGCCAGCAGCTTAGGACCCGGGACAGGGTTTGCTGAAGCTTTCTTT. The complete variable domain, with remaining parts taken from reference TRBV11-2 and TRBJ1-1, reads EAGVAQSPRYKIIEKRQSVAFWCNPISGHATLYWYQQILGQGPKLLIQFQNNGVVDDSQLPKDRFSAERLKGVDSTLKIQPAKLEDSAVYLCASSLGPGTGFAEAFFGQGTRLTVV.

J is TRBJ1-6 and V is TRBV7-2; possibly TRBD1 for D (5 bases). The germline V gene has CDR1 SGHTA and CDR2 FQGNSA. The CDR3 is made up of 17 amino acids. V dropped 4 bases and J dropped 0 bases, with 13 bases sitting between them. The CDR3 nucleotides read TGTGCCAGCAGCTCCCCAGGGATGAGCTCCTATAATTCACCCCTCCACTTT. This codes for CASSSPGMSSYNSPLHF.

This clone has just one count. The V call is TRBV6-1, the J call TRBJ2-1, with D possibly being TRBD2 (5 bases). CDR1 MNHNS and CDR2 SASEGT come from the germline V gene. This CDR3 spans 13 amino acids. Trimming pared 8 bases from V and 6 bases from J, leaving 14 bases between. CDR3: CASDPLGSNEQFF. The CDR3 DNA is TGTGCCAGCGATCCACTAGGGAGCAATGAGCAGTTCTTC.

The J gene is TRBJ1-2, the V gene TRBV9; D call uncertain. CDR3 size: 12 residues. CDR1 is SGDLS, CDR2 YYNGEE, per germline. Trimming left V 4 bases short and J 6 bases short, with 10 bases between. The CDR3 reads CASSQTWDGYTF. In DNA form, the CDR3 reads TGTGCCAGCAGCCAAACTTGGGATGGCTACACCTTC.

This chain joins TRBV9 and TRBJ1-1; no definite D call. The CDR3 loop spans 12 amino acids. Germline CDR1 and CDR2: SGDLS and YYNGEE. The V end lost 3 bases, the J end lost 5 bases, and 8 bases lay between the germline ends. The CDR3: CASSGSRTEAFF. The CDR3 DNA reads TGTGCCAGCAGCGGGAGTCGGACTGAAGCTTTCTTT.

This clone was seen only a few times. This chain links TRBV7-9 with TRBJ2-1; TRBD1 aligns across 8 bases. This CDR3 has 15 residues. CDR1 is SEHNR, CDR2 FQNEAQ, per germline (reference sequence). After removal of 5 bases from V and 8 bases from J, the junction contained 11 bases not matched to a gene. DNA for the CDR3: TGTGCCAGCAGCCTTAGTAGGACAGGGTCCGATGAGCAGTTCTTC. Protein product: CASSLSRTGSDEQFF.